The clone carrying this T cell receptor (beta chain) appeared a single time. Its target is not known. The source of the sample is a study of shared clonotypes between healthy human individuals. At the level of the study: Researchers drew samples from a couple of women and a few men aged 18 to 49. Study-wide findings and caveats: Larger estimated richness was generally seen in naive subsets than in memory subsets.

Germline lookup yields CDR1 LNHDA and CDR2 SQIVND (reference sequence). The CDR3 consists of 15 residues. V shed 3 bases and J shed 1 base, with 12 bases lying between them. Using immunoSEQ multiplex PCR, the repertoire was profiled, and TCRdb retains in-frame clones only, with some absent. The sample has roughly 520,000 clones, about 96% seen once. The chain joins TRBV19 to TRBJ1-1; possibly TRBD1 for D (6 bases). Sequencing input: naive CD4+ T cells sorted from blood. Noted subset: CD45RA+ positively selected. The sequence was obtained from a woman aged 25 to 39 in good health. CDR3 protein: CASSIFGGANTEAFF. The CDR3 DNA follows: TGTGCCAGTAGTATTTTCGGGGGCGCGAACACTGAAGCTTTCTTT.